The 30 T cell receptor beta chains below all came from one sample that was sequenced in a study of identical twins. TCRdb re-analysed the 5' RACE reads in MiXCR, keeping a single row per CDR3 protein. The sample yields hundreds of thousands of distinct CDR3 sequences, about 20% seen once. The data were also submitted as part of a second study, on T cells expressing NK-cell markers.

Sequencing was performed on PBMCs. The receptors were sampled from a woman aged 18-29 years in good health.

This clonotype was seen more than once but under ten times. The chain links TRBV4-1 to TRBJ1-5; D not certain. CDR1 MGHRA and CDR2 YSYEKL come from the germline V gene. This CDR3 is built from 15 residues. Trimming removed 2 bases from V and 3 bases from J, with 11 bases in between. The CDR3 DNA is TGCGCCAGCAGCCAAACGGGCAGGAACAATCAGCCCCAGCATTTT. Translated, it gives CASSQTGRNNQPQHF.

The rearrangement links TRBV12-3 or TRBV12-4 to TRBJ2-2, with D uncertain. V was cut by 7 bases and J by 0 bases, with 9 bases left in between. This CDR3 is built from 14 residues. This chain's CDR3 is CASIDKTNTGELFF. The CDR3 coding sequence is TGTGCCAGCATAGACAAGACGAACACCGGGGAGCTGTTTTTT.

This clonotype has only a few counts. This sequence joins TRBV20-1 and TRBJ2-5; 9 nucleotides line up with TRBD2. J gave up 0 bases and V 1 base, and 12 bases lay outside the gene matches. The CDR3 is 18 residues long. The germline gives CDR1 DFQATT, CDR2 SNEGSKA (reference sequence). This chain's CDR3 is CSARGGVAGAPYQETQYF. The CDR3 nucleotides are TGCAGTGCTAGAGGAGGGGTAGCGGGGGCCCCGTACCAAGAGACCCAGTACTTC.

This rearrangement joins TRBV29-1 to TRBJ1-2; maybe TRBD1 (6 bases). Trimming stripped 6 bases from V and 4 bases from J, with 15 bases between. The germline V gene encodes CDR1 SQVTM and CDR2 ANQGSEA. The CDR3 extends over 13 amino acids. The CDR3 protein is CSVGSEGGYGYTF. CDR3 sequence (DNA): TGCAGCGTCGGGTCCGAGGGGGGCTATGGCTACACCTTC.

This clonotype was counted only a few times. The V gene is TRBV20-1, the J gene TRBJ2-1, with a tentative D call TRBD2 (5 bases). Trimming removed 5 bases from V and 4 bases from J, with 15 bases in between. In germline, CDR1 is DFQATT, CDR2 SNEGSKA (reference sequence). This CDR3 has 14 amino acids. The CDR3 DNA reads TGCAGTGCTCTAGGACTTTCCGTATACAATGAGCAGTTCTTC. Translation: CSALGLSVYNEQFF.

The chain joins TRBV10-1 to TRBJ2-7; the D gene is possibly TRBD1 (6 bases). Trimming left V 3 bases short and J 5 bases short, with 14 bases between. The germline V gene has CDR1 WNHNN and CDR2 SYGVQD (reference sequence). The CDR3 totals 14 residues. The CDR3 protein is CASSDLQGSHEQYF. The CDR3 DNA is TGCGCCAGCAGTGATCTCCAGGGGTCACACGAGCAGTACTTC.

This clonotype was seen only a few times. This sequence joins TRBV6-5 and TRBJ2-1; 9 positions agree with TRBD2. Germline CDR1 and CDR2: MNHEY and SVGAGI. The V and J ends lost 2 bases and 6 bases, in that order; junction bases with no gene match: 11. The CDR3 spans 17 residues. CDR3 sequence reads: CASSYDRLAASSNEQFF. CDR3 DNA: TGTGCCAGCAGTTACGATAGACTAGCGGCCTCTTCCAATGAGCAGTTCTTC.

The chain carries TRBV20-1 and TRBJ2-1, with D perhaps matching TRBD2 (7 bases). Germline assignment: CDR1 DFQATT and CDR2 SNEGSKA (reference sequence). Trimming left V 6 bases short and J 7 bases short, with 22 bases between. This CDR3 is built from 15 residues. The CDR3 nucleotides read TGCAGTGCACAGGAGGGGGGCGGGAGTGCGAATGAGCAGTTCTTC. Translation gives CSAQEGGGSANEQFF.

This clonotype was counted many times. This chain uses TRBV20-1 with TRBJ1-1; D is uncertain. Germline assignment: CDR1 DFQATT and CDR2 SNEGSKA (reference sequence). V lost 5 bases and J lost 1, with 2 bases in between. This CDR3 region has 10 residues. CDR3 amino acids: CSAGNTEAFF. CDR3 coding DNA: TGCAGTGCTGGGAACACTGAAGCTTTCTTT.

This clonotype was observed a handful of times. V gene TRBV29-1 combines with J gene TRBJ2-4; 7 bases line up with TRBD2. Trimming took 6 bases from V and 9 from J; bases not matched to a gene: 11. From germline, CDR1 is SQVTM and CDR2 ANQGSEA. The CDR3 consists of 13 residues. The CDR3 here is CSVAGTGRGIQYF. In DNA, the CDR3 is TGCAGCGTGGCCGGTACGGGGAGGGGCATTCAGTACTTC.

A few counts support this clonotype. The CDR3 DNA is TGCAGCGTTGGATTGTCAGATACGCAGTATTTT. Protein: CSVGLSDTQYF. The chain has TRBV29-1 and TRBJ2-3; D is unclear. The length of the CDR3 is 11 residues. V shed 4 bases and J shed 4 bases, with 6 bases lying between them. CDR1 SQVTM and CDR2 ANQGSEA come from the germline V gene.

This clonotype was detected only a few times. The chain carries TRBV20-1 and TRBJ1-2; D not resolved. CDR1 is DFQATT and CDR2 is SNEGSKA in the germline V gene (reference sequence). V lost 6 bases and J 6 bases, leaving 17 bases between the germline ends. The CDR3 runs 13 residues. The CDR3 bases are TGCAGTGCCGGTGAAGGCAGGACCCATGGCTACACCTTC. Residues: CSAGEGRTHGYTF.

There are a few counts of this clonotype. The chain joins TRBV20-1 to TRBJ1-5; the match to TRBD1 covers 7 bases. Germline CDR1 is DFQATT and CDR2 is SNEGSKA (reference sequence). The ends lost 5 bases at V and 2 bases at J; junction bases unmatched: 0. This CDR3 has 12 amino acids. The CDR3 DNA reads as TGCAGTGCTGGGACAGGCAATCAGCCCCAGCATTTT. Translating gives CSAGTGNQPQHF.

The genes are TRBV27 and TRBJ2-3; unclear D gene. Germline V gene lookup returns CDR1 MNHEY and CDR2 SMNVEV (reference sequence). The V gene lost 3 bases and the J gene lost 0 bases, with 7 bases spanning the gap. This CDR3 has 14 amino acids. CDR3: CASSFYSSTDTQYF. The CDR3 coding sequence is TGTGCCAGCAGTTTTTATTCTAGCACAGATACGCAGTATTTT.

This clonotype was observed a few times. This chain uses TRBV5-1 with TRBJ2-6; D perhaps matches TRBD1 (5 bases). The CDR3 length is 16 residues. CDR1 is SGHRS, CDR2 YFSETQ, per germline. Trimming removed 4 bases at V and 0 bases at J, with 11 bases between. CDR3 region: CASSMPDSSGANVLTF. The CDR3 bases are TGCGCCAGCAGCATGCCAGACAGCTCTGGGGCCAACGTCCTGACTTTC.

This clonotype was detected many times. The chain combines TRBV5-1 with TRBJ2-7; 7 bases are a match to TRBD1. Germline CDR1 and CDR2: SGHRS and YFSETQ. J gave up 1 base and V 4 bases, and 2 bases lay outside the gene matches. This CDR3 is 13 amino acids long. The CDR3 DNA reads as TGCGCCAGCAGCCCGGGACAGTCCTACGAGCAGTACTTC. Residues: CASSPGQSYEQYF. The complete variable domain, with remaining parts taken from reference TRBV5-1 and TRBJ2-7, reads KAGVTQTPRYLIKTRGQQVTLSCSPISGHRSVSWYQQTPGQGLQFLFEYFSETQRNKGNFPGRFSGRQFSNSRSEMNVSTLELGDSALYLCASSPGQSYEQYFGPGTRLTVT.

This clonotype was found many times. The chain is built from TRBV29-1 and TRBJ2-7, with D tentatively TRBD1 or TRBD2 (5 bases each). CDR3 length: 14 residues. The germline V gene has CDR1 SQVTM and CDR2 ANQGSEA. With 7 bases removed from V and 3 bases from J, the gap between germline ends came to 19 bases. The CDR3 loop is CSARPGTGNYEQYF. In nucleotides, the CDR3 is TGCAGCGCTCGGCCCGGGACCGGTAACTACGAGCAGTACTTC.

In its sample, this clonotype was seen a few times. The gene calls are TRBV7-9 and TRBJ2-1; D is perhaps TRBD2 (6 bases). CDR1 and CDR2 from the germline V gene are SEHNR and FQNEAQ (reference sequence). The CDR3 is 15 amino acids. The V gene lost 1 base and the J gene lost 8 bases, with 15 bases spanning the gap. This CDR3 is CASSLGDWHVDEQFF. The CDR3 region has the DNA TGTGCCAGCAGCTTAGGGGACTGGCACGTGGATGAGCAGTTCTTC.

This clonotype came up many times. J is TRBJ2-7 and V is TRBV20-1; D is undetermined. CDR3 length: 12 amino acids. The V end lost 6 bases, the J end lost 5 bases, and 14 bases lay between the germline ends. Germline V gives CDR1 DFQATT, CDR2 SNEGSKA (reference sequence). In nucleotides, the CDR3 is TGCAGTGCGCGAGGACCTAGGAACGAGCAGTACTTC. Encoded protein: CSARGPRNEQYF.

This sequence joins TRBV5-1 and TRBJ2-2; tentative D call: TRBD2 (5 bases). The V end was cut by 0 bases, the J end by 2 bases, with 11 bases between. Looked up from germline, CDR1 is SGHRS and CDR2 is YFSETQ. This CDR3 region has 16 residues. For the CDR3, the DNA is TGCGCCAGCAGCTTGGGGACTCCCATCAACACCGGGGAGCTGTTTTTT. This gives the protein CASSLGTPINTGELFF.

The CDR3 spells CSAQGPSGNEQFF. The CDR3 nucleotides are TGCAGTGCCCAGGGGCCGTCGGGCAATGAGCAGTTCTTC. The chain employs TRBV20-1 and TRBJ2-1, with a weak D call TRBD1 (6 bases). Germline loops: CDR1 DFQATT, CDR2 SNEGSKA (reference sequence). Trimming left V 6 bases short and J 6 bases short, with 15 bases between. The CDR3 has 13 amino acids.

The sample holds many counts of this clonotype. The CDR3 is CASSYSQGRASETQYF. CDR3 DNA sequence: TGTGCCAGCAGTTACTCACAGGGAAGGGCGAGTGAGACCCAGTACTTC. V and J are TRBV6-5 and TRBJ2-5, with D possibly matching TRBD1 (6 bases). The length of the CDR3 is 16 residues. Trimming cost V 0 bases and J 5 bases, with 16 bases left between them. Per germline, CDR1 MNHEY and CDR2 SVGAGI.

This clonotype has just a few counts. The chain joins TRBV12-3 or TRBV12-4 to TRBJ2-3, with TRBD2 matching 11 bases. This CDR3 contains 15 residues. V lost 2 bases, J lost 5 bases, and 3 bases stayed unmatched. The CDR3 reads CASSLIAGGEDTQYF. CDR3 in DNA: TGTGCCAGCAGTTTAATAGCGGGGGGGGAAGATACGCAGTATTTT.

The rearrangement uses TRBV6-2 or TRBV6-3 and TRBJ2-1; 8 bases map to TRBD2. The V gene end was trimmed by 3 bases and the J gene end by 2 bases; junction bases not matched to a gene: 3. Per the germline V gene, CDR1 is MNHEY and CDR2 is SVGEGT. This CDR3 is built from 15 residues. The CDR3 region is CASSYGTSAYNEQFF. CDR3 nucleotides: TGTGCCAGCAGTTATGGGACTAGTGCCTACAATGAGCAGTTCTTC.

The CDR3 is CSATPVQETQYF. CDR3 sequence (DNA): TGCAGTGCAACCCCCGTCCAAGAGACCCAGTACTTC. V and J are TRBV20-1 and TRBJ2-5; D is uncertain. The CDR3 extends over 12 amino acids. V was trimmed by 6 bases and J by 1 base, leaving 9 bases between them. In germline, CDR1 is DFQATT, CDR2 SNEGSKA (reference sequence).

This clonotype was observed a handful of times. The chain links TRBV20-1 to TRBJ2-1; D is perhaps TRBD2 (6 bases). This CDR3 is built from 14 residues. V lost 1 base and J 4 bases, leaving 11 bases between the germline ends. The germline gives CDR1 DFQATT, CDR2 SNEGSKA (reference sequence). The CDR3 region is CSARGAGRYNEQFF. The DNA for the CDR3 is TGCAGTGCTAGAGGGGCGGGGAGATACAATGAGCAGTTCTTC.

This clonotype appeared a few times. V usage is TRBV20-1 and J usage is TRBJ2-7; D is unresolved. Germline-derived CDR1 and CDR2 are DFQATT and SNEGSKA (reference sequence). This CDR3 contains 14 residues. The V and J ends lost 6 bases and 2 bases respectively, with 17 bases between them. The CDR3 loop reads CSARSRPPPYEQYF. The CDR3 nucleotides are TGCAGTGCCAGGAGTAGGCCTCCGCCCTACGAGCAGTACTTC.

The CDR3 DNA is TGTGCCAGCAGCCTCCCTCGTGGGGAAGAGACCCAGTACTTC. Translated: CASSLPRGEETQYF. The chain combines TRBV11-2 with TRBJ2-5; unclear D gene. Germline values: CDR1 SGHAT, CDR2 FQNNGV. The germline V and J ends were trimmed by 5 bases and 3 bases, with 13 bases remaining between them. The CDR3 sequence is 14 residues long.

This clonotype was observed a handful of times. The gene calls are TRBV4-2 and TRBJ2-7; D might be TRBD2 (5 bases). Between the trimmed V and J ends, which lost 0 bases and 2 bases, there was a span of 11 bases. The CDR3 runs 15 residues. Germline V gene sequence: CDR1 LGHNA, CDR2 YNFKEQ. CDR3 protein: CASSQELDFTYEQYF. The CDR3 DNA follows: TGTGCCAGCAGCCAAGAACTGGACTTCACCTACGAGCAGTACTTC.

This clonotype was detected a few times. This chain uses TRBV5-6 with TRBJ2-2, with D hard to call. The CDR3 consists of 16 residues. V was pared by 4 bases and J by 5 bases, with 18 bases between. Germline values: CDR1 SGHDT, CDR2 YYEEEE. The CDR3 DNA is TGTGCCAGCAGCCTTAGCCCTGCCCCCGTGACCGGGGAGCTGTTTTTT. Translated, it gives CASSLSPAPVTGELFF. The variable domain in full, with the rest retrieved from reference TRBV5-6 and TRBJ2-2, is DAGVTQSPTHLIKTRGQQVTLRCSPKSGHDTVSWYQQALGQGPQFIFQYYEEEERQRGNFPDRFSGHQFPNYSSELNVNALLLGDSALYLCASSLSPAPVTGELFFGEGSRLTVL.